The table lists the clone carrying this TCR beta chain with a few counts. Its antigen remains unidentified. The germline CDR1 and CDR2 sequences are GTSNPN and SVGIG (reference sequence). V was pared by 1 base and J by 7 bases, with 14 bases between. This CDR3 has 14 residues. This sample was included in a study of beta chain features in type 1 diabetes. Notes on the study in general: Moderate but significant shortening of TCRB CDR3s was recorded in all four CD4+ subsets from Type 1 diabetes patients.

Reverse transcription of all isolated RNA meant that expressed TCRB transcripts were sequenced. Some clones are missing from TCRdb's copy, which holds only in-frame ones; the method was immunoSEQ multiplex PCR. The table lists 630,000 or so clones, roughly 13% of them singletons. This receptor was identified in a man between 18 and 35 years old with type 1 diabetes. The V gene is TRBV30, the J gene TRBJ1-5; D is ambiguous. The sequenced sample was naive CD4+ T cells from blood. The CDR3: CAWSGTSPGQPQHF. The CDR3 coding sequence is TGTGCCTGGAGTGGGACTAGCCCCGGCCAGCCCCAGCATTTT.